The 26 T cell receptor beta chains below come from one sample, sequenced in a study of response to subunit inactivated influenza vaccine. TCRdb recomputed calls from the RT-PCR reads with MiXCR, one row per CDR3 protein. This sample yields hundreds of thousands of distinct CDR3 sequences, of which approximately 11% are seen a single time; approximately 10% belongs to the top ten. These same records also appear under a second study, on T cells expressing NK-cell markers. That work adds: Researchers built TCR beta cDNA using 5'RACE template switching with UMIs.

The sequencing used PBMCs from blood, collected on the day of vaccination. The source of these receptors is a man aged 45 to 65 who received an inactivated influenza vaccine.

This clonotype has at least ten counts. The V call is TRBV12-3 or TRBV12-4, the J call TRBJ1-4, with a weak D call TRBD1 (5 bases). V lost 5 bases and J 3 bases, leaving 13 bases between the germline ends. This CDR3 has 15 amino acids. CDR3 DNA sequence: TGTGCCAGCAGTCTTGATTGGGGGTCTAATGAAAAACTGTTTTTT. Translating it yields CASSLDWGSNEKLFF.

This chain connects TRBV20-1 to TRBJ2-3, with 13 nucleotides matching TRBD2. In germline, CDR1 is DFQATT, CDR2 SNEGSKA (reference sequence). The length of the CDR3 is 16 residues. After removal of 4 bases from V and 7 bases from J, the junction contained 11 bases not matched to a gene. The CDR3 nucleotides read TGCAGTGCTACAGGGACTAGCGGGACCGAAGGAAATACGCAGTATTTT. Translation: CSATGTSGTEGNTQYF.

The chain joins TRBV6-2 or TRBV6-3 to TRBJ2-2, with D maybe TRBD2 (7 bases). The CDR3 runs to 16 residues. From germline, CDR1 is MNHEY and CDR2 SVGEGT. The V end was cut by 2 bases, the J end by 5 bases, with 15 bases between. The CDR3 spells CASSYIGGPKTGELFF. The CDR3 DNA reads as TGTGCCAGCAGTTACATCGGGGGGCCTAAGACCGGGGAGCTGTTTTTT.

The CDR3 here is CASSYEYLWGSSYNEQFF. CDR3 nucleotides: TGTGCCAGCAGTTACGAATATCTGTGGGGAAGCTCCTACAATGAGCAGTTCTTC. The chain employs TRBV6-5 and TRBJ2-1; D is unclear. The CDR3 length is 18 residues. Trimming shortened V by 2 bases and J by 0 bases, and 17 bases separated the two germline ends. CDR1 and CDR2 (germline): MNHEY, SVGAGI.

This clonotype was picked up a small number of times. The rearrangement joins TRBV7-8 to TRBJ2-1; 9 nucleotides line up with TRBD2. Germline V gene lookup returns CDR1 SGHVS and CDR2 FQNEAQ. The CDR3 sequence is 17 residues long. Trimming cost V 4 bases and J 8 bases; bases outside gene matches: 15. The CDR3 loop is CASSSRNWRGGLDEQFF. The CDR3 DNA sequence: TGTGCCAGCAGCTCCAGGAACTGGCGGGGGGGCCTCGATGAGCAGTTCTTC.

Comments on this clonotype: A read error may explain this, as a much larger clone is one base away. V and J are TRBV5-1 and TRBJ2-1, with D perhaps matching TRBD2 (5 bases). CDR3 length: 13 residues. Germline V gene data show CDR1 as SGHRS and CDR2 as YFSETQ. V was trimmed by 0 bases and J by 8 bases, leaving 9 bases between them. The CDR3 coding sequence is TGCGCCAGCAGCTTGGCTTTCGGGGATGAGCAGTTCTTC. Its protein is CASSLAFGDEQFF. Drawing the rest from reference TRBV5-1 and TRBJ2-1, the complete variable domain is KAGVTQTPRYLIKTRGQQVTLSCSPISGHRSVSWYQQTPGQGLQFLFEYFSETQRNKGNFPGRFSGRQFSNSRSEMNVSTLELGDSALYLCASSLAFGDEQFFGPGTRLTVL.

This clonotype was found a few times. The chain has TRBV20-1 and TRBJ2-3; the D is unclear. This CDR3 spans 14 amino acids. V lost 1 base to trimming and J lost 3 bases, with 11 bases between them. From germline, CDR1 is DFQATT and CDR2 SNEGSKA (reference sequence). The CDR3 DNA is TGCAGTGCTAGAGTTCCGACTGGGACAGATACGCAGTATTTT. Protein: CSARVPTGTDTQYF.

This clonotype has ten or more counts. The chain employs TRBV7-6 and TRBJ2-7; 9 bases match TRBD2. CDR1 is SGHVS and CDR2 is FNYEAQ in the germline V gene. J lost 2 bases, V lost 0 bases, and 2 bases had no gene match. CDR3 length: 15 residues. The CDR3 here is CASSLASSGTYEQYF. CDR3 in DNA: TGTGCCAGCAGCTTAGCTTCTAGCGGGACCTACGAGCAGTACTTC.

The sample holds a few counts of this clonotype. This chain connects TRBV5-1 to TRBJ2-2, with a weak D call TRBD2 (6 bases). The CDR3 length is 17 residues. Trimming removed 0 bases from V and 3 bases from J, with 15 bases in between. The germline V gene encodes CDR1 SGHRS and CDR2 YFSETQ. Here the CDR3 reads CASSLEGTASYTGELFF. The CDR3, as DNA: TGCGCCAGCAGCTTGGAAGGGACTGCCAGTTACACCGGGGAGCTGTTTTTT.

In its sample, this clonotype was seen many times. The rearrangement joins TRBV29-1 to TRBJ2-7; 13 bases are a match to TRBD2. Germline V lookup: CDR1 SQVTM, CDR2 ANQGSEA. The CDR3 contains 14 residues. Trimming at V came to 7 bases and at J to 6 bases, leaving 9 bases not matched to a gene. The CDR3 region is CSGLTSGRASEQYF. In nucleotides, the CDR3 is TGCAGCGGTCTAACTAGCGGGAGGGCCTCCGAGCAGTACTTC.

This clonotype came up many times. The chain uses TRBV27 and TRBJ1-5; 12 bases map to TRBD1. The ends lost 7 bases at V and 11 bases at J; junction bases unmatched: 12. The CDR3 sequence is 15 residues long. CDR1 is MNHEY and CDR2 is SMNVEV in the germline V gene (reference sequence). The DNA for the CDR3 is TGTGCCAGCAAGGAAACCGGGACAGGGGGCTTGGCCCAGCATTTT. As protein: CASKETGTGGLAQHF.

There are a few counts of this clonotype. V and J are TRBV19 and TRBJ1-5; possibly TRBD1 for D (5 bases). The CDR3 is 18 residues long. Germline V lookup: CDR1 LNHDA, CDR2 SQIVND (reference sequence). Trimming removed 3 bases from V and 2 bases from J, with 20 bases in between. The CDR3 DNA reads as TGTGCCAGTAGTATTGGGGATGAAAGGGGTTTTGGCAATCAGCCCCAGCATTTT. Amino acid sequence: CASSIGDERGFGNQPQHF.

The V and J genes are TRBV7-3 and TRBJ2-3; possible D gene TRBD1, 6 bases. From germline, CDR1 is SGHTA and CDR2 FQGTGA. Trimming took 4 bases from V and 2 from J, leaving 13 bases between them. The CDR3 covers 15 residues. The CDR3 nucleotides read TGTGCCAGCAGCTCCCTGGGGGCCCTCACAGATACGCAGTATTTT. It encodes CASSSLGALTDTQYF.

The V call is TRBV12-3 or TRBV12-4, the J call TRBJ2-7; D remains ambiguous. Trimming took 1 base from V and 6 from J, leaving 10 bases between them. The CDR3 is 13 residues long. The CDR3: CASSLGSPGEQYF. The CDR3 nucleotides are TGTGCCAGCAGTTTAGGATCCCCGGGCGAGCAGTACTTC.

The chain recombines TRBV7-2 with TRBJ2-3; the D is unclear. V lost 5 bases and J 8 bases, leaving 11 bases between the germline ends. This CDR3 comprises 12 residues. From germline, CDR1 is SGHTA and CDR2 FQGNSA. As DNA, the CDR3 is TGTGCCAGCAGCCAGACCCCTCCTACGCAGTATTTT. Its translation: CASSQTPPTQYF. The full variable domain, in which reference TRBV7-2 and TRBJ2-3 provide the parts outside the CDR3, is GAGVSQSPSNKVTEKGKDVELRCDPISGHTALYWYRQSLGQGLEFLIYFQGNSAPDKSGLPSDRFSAERTGGSVSTLTIQRTQQEDSAVYLCASSQTPPTQYFGPGTRLTVL.

V gene TRBV2 combines with J gene TRBJ2-1, with D maybe TRBD1 (6 bases). This CDR3 region has 16 residues. Germline CDR1 SNHLY, CDR2 FYNNEI. The V end lost 5 bases, the J end lost 1 base, and 15 bases lay between the germline ends. The chain's CDR3 is CASSPRGGLSYNEQFF. The CDR3 bases are TGTGCCAGCAGTCCGAGAGGGGGTCTGTCCTACAATGAGCAGTTCTTC.

V usage is TRBV4-2 and J usage is TRBJ2-3, with 7 bases that match TRBD2. The CDR3 contains 16 residues. V gave up 5 bases and J gave up 7 bases; unmatched junction bases: 15. Germline assignment: CDR1 LGHNA and CDR2 YNFKEQ. In nucleotides, the CDR3 is TGTGCCAGCAGCGACCCTATAGCGGGTGGGCATTATACGCAGTATTTT. Its protein is CASSDPIAGGHYTQYF.

At least ten counts were recorded for this clonotype. The gene calls are TRBV5-1 and TRBJ2-1; D not certain. V was trimmed by 0 bases and J by 8 bases, leaving 12 bases between them. The CDR3 sequence is 14 residues long. The V gene's germline CDR1 is SGHRS and CDR2 YFSETQ. CDR3 DNA sequence: TGCGCCAGCAGCTTGGGCTGGATTACAGATGAGCAGTTCTTC. Translating gives CASSLGWITDEQFF.

This clonotype was counted ten times or more. This rearrangement joins TRBV27 to TRBJ1-5, with unresolved D. CDR1 and CDR2 from the germline V gene are MNHEY and SMNVEV (reference sequence). Trimming removed 3 bases from V and 9 bases from J, with 12 bases in between. The CDR3 has 13 residues. CDR3 loop: CASSLTGGWPQHF. In DNA form, the CDR3 reads TGTGCCAGCAGTTTGACCGGAGGGTGGCCCCAGCATTTT.

This chain links TRBV7-8 with TRBJ2-2; D uncertain. V dropped 7 bases and J dropped 1 base, with 7 bases sitting between them. From germline, CDR1 is SGHVS and CDR2 FQNEAQ. This CDR3 comprises 13 residues. For the CDR3, the DNA is TGTGCCAGCATCCTGGGGAACACCGGGGAGCTGTTTTTT. Translating gives CASILGNTGELFF.

This clonotype has a handful of counts. V usage is TRBV19 and J usage is TRBJ2-2; TRBD2 matches 7 bases. There are 14 residues in the CDR3. Trimming cost V 9 bases and J 4 bases; bases outside gene matches: 8. CDR1 and CDR2 from the germline V gene are LNHDA and SQIVND (reference sequence). The chain's CDR3 is CASQRDGATGELFF. The CDR3 DNA is TGTGCCAGCCAGCGGGACGGAGCCACCGGGGAGCTGTTTTTT.

This clonotype was detected only a few times. The J gene is TRBJ1-2, the V gene TRBV6-2 or TRBV6-3; no clear D. Between the trimmed V and J ends, which lost 10 bases and 4 bases, there was a span of 16 bases. The germline CDR1 and CDR2 sequences are MNHEY and SVGEGT. The CDR3 runs to 13 residues. The chain's CDR3 is CATAHNPGYGYTF. DNA for the CDR3: TGTGCCACGGCCCACAATCCGGGCTATGGCTACACCTTC.

There are a few counts of this clonotype. The chain joins TRBV5-1 to TRBJ2-3; 9 bases are shared with TRBD2. The germline V gene has CDR1 SGHRS and CDR2 YFSETQ. There are 16 residues in the CDR3. V lost 2 bases to trimming and J lost 5 bases; unmatched junction nucleotides: 9. The CDR3 loop is CASSFAGGPRGDTQYF. CDR3 bases: TGCGCCAGCAGCTTTGCGGGAGGGCCGAGGGGAGATACGCAGTATTTT.

This clonotype turned up a few times. The chain uses TRBV5-1 and TRBJ2-3, with D maybe TRBD1 (5 bases). V lost 0 bases and J lost 4, with 12 bases in between. CDR3 length: 15 residues. Germline V lookup: CDR1 SGHRS, CDR2 YFSETQ. The CDR3 reads CASSLVRRASDTQYF. CDR3 bases: TGCGCCAGCAGCTTGGTGCGCAGGGCCTCAGATACGCAGTATTTT.

V and J are TRBV3-1 and TRBJ2-7; TRBD2 aligns across 11 bases. The germline CDR1 and CDR2 sequences are LGHDT and YNNKEL (reference sequence). The V and J ends lost 5 bases and 4 bases, in that order; junction bases with no gene match: 4. CDR3 length equals 14 residues. This CDR3 is CASSGTSGKYEQYF. CDR3 coding DNA: TGTGCCAGCAGCGGGACTAGCGGAAAATACGAGCAGTACTTC.

This chain uses TRBV28 with TRBJ2-5, with 7 nucleotides matching TRBD2. This CDR3 comprises 14 residues. V trimming: 6 bases; J trimming: 5 bases; junction bases outside the gene matches: 9. Germline V gene sequence: CDR1 MDHEN, CDR2 SYDVKM. Written as DNA, the CDR3 is TGTGCCAGCAGCCCGGGAGGACCCATGGAGACCCAGTACTTC. It encodes CASSPGGPMETQYF.